The TCR beta chain under discussion was sequenced for a study of T cells in Graves' hyperthyroidism and ophthalmopathy. There were TCR beta CDR3 regions amplified from RNA transcripts. HTBI primers were the set used in a first-round RT-PCR of the TCR CDR3. MiXCR, applied by TCRdb to the multiplex PCR reads, yields one record per CDR3 protein. Of 370,000 or so distinct CDR3 sequences listed, roughly 13% were seen once; the top ten hold more than 20%. This clonotype has ten or more counts. The length of the CDR3 is 15 residues. Trimming shortened V by 5 bases and J by 0 bases, and 10 bases separated the two germline ends. Germline V gene lookup returns CDR1 SGHAT and CDR2 FQNNGV.

The sequence was obtained from a man aged 25 to 45 with Graves' hyperthyroidism that later progressed to Graves' ophthalmopathy. Source material: blood. The chain recombines TRBV11-2 with TRBJ1-4; D remains ambiguous. CDR3 sequence reads: CASSLRQATNEKLFF. CDR3 nucleotides: TGTGCCAGCAGCCTCCGACAAGCAACTAATGAAAAACTGTTTTTT.